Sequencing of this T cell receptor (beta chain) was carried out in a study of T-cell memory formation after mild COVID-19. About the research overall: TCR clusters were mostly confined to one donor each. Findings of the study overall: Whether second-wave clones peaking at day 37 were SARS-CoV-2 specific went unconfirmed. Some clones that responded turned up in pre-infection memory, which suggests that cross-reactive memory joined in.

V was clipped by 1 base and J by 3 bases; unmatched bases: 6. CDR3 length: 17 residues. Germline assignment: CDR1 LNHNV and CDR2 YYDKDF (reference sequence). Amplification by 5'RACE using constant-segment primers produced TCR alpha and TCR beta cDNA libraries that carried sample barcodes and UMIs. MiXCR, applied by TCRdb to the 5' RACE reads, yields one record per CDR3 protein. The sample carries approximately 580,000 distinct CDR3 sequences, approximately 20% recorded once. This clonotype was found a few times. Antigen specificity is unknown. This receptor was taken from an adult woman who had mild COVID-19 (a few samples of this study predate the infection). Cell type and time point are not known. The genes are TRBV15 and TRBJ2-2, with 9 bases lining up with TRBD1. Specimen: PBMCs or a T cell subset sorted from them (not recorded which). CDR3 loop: CATSRGPGQGYTGELFF. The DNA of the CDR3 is TGTGCCACCAGCAGAGGACCGGGACAGGGATACACCGGGGAGCTGTTTTTT. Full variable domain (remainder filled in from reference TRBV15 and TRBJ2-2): DAMVIQNPRYQVTQFGKPVTLSCSQTLNHNVMYWYQQKSSQAPKLLFHYYDKDFNNEADTPDNFQSRRPNTSFCFLDIRSPGLGDTAMYLCATSRGPGQGYTGELFFGEGSRLTVL.